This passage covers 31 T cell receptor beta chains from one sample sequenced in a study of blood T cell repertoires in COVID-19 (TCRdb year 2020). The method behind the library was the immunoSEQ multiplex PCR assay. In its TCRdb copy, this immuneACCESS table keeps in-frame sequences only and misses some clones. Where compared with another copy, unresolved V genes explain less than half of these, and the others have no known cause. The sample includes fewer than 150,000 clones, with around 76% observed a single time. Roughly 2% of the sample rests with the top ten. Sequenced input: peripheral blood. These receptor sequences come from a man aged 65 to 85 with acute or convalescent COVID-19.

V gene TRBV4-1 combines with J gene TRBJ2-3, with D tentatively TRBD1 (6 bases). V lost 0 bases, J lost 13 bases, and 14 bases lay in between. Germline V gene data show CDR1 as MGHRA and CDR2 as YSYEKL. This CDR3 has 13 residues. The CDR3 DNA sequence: TGCGCCAGCAGCCAAGAAATGGGGACAACGGAGTATTTT. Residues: CASSQEMGTTEYF.

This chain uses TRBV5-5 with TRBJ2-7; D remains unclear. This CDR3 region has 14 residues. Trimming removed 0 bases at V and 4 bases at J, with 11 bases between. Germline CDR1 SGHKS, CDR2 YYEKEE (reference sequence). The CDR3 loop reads CASSLGHKLYEQYF. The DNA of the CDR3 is TGTGCCAGCAGCTTGGGACATAAGCTTTACGAGCAGTACTTC.

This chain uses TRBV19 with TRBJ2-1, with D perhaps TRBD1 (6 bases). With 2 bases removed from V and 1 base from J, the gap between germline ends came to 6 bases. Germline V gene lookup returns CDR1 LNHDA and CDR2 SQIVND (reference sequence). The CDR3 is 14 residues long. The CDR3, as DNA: TGTGCCAGTAGTATACAGGGGTCCTACAATGAGCAGTTCTTC. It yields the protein CASSIQGSYNEQFF.

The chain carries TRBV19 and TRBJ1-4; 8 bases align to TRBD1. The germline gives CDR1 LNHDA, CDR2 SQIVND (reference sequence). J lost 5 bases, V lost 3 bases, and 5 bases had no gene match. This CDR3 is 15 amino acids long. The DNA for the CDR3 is TGTGCCAGTAGTATCGGGACAGGTGAAAATGAAAAACTGTTTTTT. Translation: CASSIGTGENEKLFF.

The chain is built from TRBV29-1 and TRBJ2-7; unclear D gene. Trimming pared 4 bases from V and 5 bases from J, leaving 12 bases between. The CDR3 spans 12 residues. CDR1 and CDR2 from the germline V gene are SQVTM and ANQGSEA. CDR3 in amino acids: CSVVVGVDEQYF. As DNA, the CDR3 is TGCAGCGTTGTCGTCGGTGTAGACGAGCAGTACTTC.

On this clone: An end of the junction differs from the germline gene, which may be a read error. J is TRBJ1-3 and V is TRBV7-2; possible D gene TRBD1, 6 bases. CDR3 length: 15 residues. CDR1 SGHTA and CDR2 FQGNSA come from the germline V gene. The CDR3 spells CANSSYRAVGNTIYF. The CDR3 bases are TGTGCCAACAGCTCGTACAGGGCGGTTGGAAACACCATATATTTT.

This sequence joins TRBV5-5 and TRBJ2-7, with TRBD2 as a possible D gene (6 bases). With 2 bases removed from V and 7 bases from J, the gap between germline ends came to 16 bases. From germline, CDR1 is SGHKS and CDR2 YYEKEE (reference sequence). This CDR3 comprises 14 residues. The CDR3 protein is CASSFGEPGGEQYF. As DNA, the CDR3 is TGTGCCAGCAGCTTTGGGGAGCCCGGGGGAGAGCAGTACTTC.

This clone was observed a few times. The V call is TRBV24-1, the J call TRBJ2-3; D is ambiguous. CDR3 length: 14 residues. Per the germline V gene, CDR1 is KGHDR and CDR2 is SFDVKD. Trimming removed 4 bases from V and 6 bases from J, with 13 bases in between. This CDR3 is CATSDPPPSDTQYF. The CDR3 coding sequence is TGTGCCACCAGTGACCCTCCCCCCTCCGATACGCAGTATTTT.

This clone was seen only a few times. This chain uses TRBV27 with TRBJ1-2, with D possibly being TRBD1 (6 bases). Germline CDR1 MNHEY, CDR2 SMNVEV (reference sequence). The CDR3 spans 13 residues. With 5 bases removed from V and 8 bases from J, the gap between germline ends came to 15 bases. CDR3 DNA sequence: TGTGCCAGCAGTCGGGGACAAGGTGGGGGCTACACCTTC. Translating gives CASSRGQGGGYTF.

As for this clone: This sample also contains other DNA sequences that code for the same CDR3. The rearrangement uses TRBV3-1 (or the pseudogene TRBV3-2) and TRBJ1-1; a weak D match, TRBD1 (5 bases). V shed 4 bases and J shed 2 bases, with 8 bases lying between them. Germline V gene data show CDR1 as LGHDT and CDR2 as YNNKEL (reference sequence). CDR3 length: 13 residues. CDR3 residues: CASSRRGNTEAFF. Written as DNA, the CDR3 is TGTGCCAGCAGCCGAAGGGGAAACACTGAAGCTTTCTTT.

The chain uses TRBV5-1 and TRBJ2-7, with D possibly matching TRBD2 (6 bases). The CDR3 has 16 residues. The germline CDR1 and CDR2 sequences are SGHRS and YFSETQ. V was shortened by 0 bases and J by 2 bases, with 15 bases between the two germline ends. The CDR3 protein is CASSLAPSGGTYEQYF. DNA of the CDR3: TGCGCCAGCAGCTTGGCCCCAAGCGGAGGGACCTACGAGCAGTACTTC.

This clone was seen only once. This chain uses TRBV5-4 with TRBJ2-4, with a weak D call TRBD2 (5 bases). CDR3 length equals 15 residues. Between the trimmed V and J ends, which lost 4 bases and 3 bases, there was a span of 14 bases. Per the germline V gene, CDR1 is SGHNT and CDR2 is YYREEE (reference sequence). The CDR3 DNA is TGTGCCAGCAGCCCGGAGGCTGGAAACAAAAACATTCAGTACTTC. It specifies CASSPEAGNKNIQYF.

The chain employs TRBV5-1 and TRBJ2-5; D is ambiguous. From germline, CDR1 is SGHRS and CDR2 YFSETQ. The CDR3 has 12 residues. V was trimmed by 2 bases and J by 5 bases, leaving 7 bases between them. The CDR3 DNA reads TGCGCCAGCAGCTTCGAGGCGGAGACCCAGTACTTC. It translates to CASSFEAETQYF.

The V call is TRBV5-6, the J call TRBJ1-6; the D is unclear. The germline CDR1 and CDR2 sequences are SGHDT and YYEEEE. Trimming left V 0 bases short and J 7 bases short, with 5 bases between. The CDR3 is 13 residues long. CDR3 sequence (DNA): TGTGCCAGCAGCTTGGAAATAAATTCACCCCTCCACTTT. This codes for CASSLEINSPLHF.

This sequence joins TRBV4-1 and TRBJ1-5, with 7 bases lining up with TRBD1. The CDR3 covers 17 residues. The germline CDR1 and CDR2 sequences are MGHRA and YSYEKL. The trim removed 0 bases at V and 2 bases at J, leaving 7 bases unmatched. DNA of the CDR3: TGCGCCAGCAGCCAAGACGGGGTAGGGGGCGGCAATCAGCCCCAGCATTTT. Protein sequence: CASSQDGVGGGNQPQHF.

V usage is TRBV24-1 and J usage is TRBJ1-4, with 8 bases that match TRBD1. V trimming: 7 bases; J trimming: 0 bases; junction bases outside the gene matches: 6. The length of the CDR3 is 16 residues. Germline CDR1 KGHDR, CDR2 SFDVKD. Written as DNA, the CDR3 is TGTGCCACCAGCTCGGGACAGGCTGCAACTAATGAAAAACTGTTTTTT. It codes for CATSSGQAATNEKLFF.

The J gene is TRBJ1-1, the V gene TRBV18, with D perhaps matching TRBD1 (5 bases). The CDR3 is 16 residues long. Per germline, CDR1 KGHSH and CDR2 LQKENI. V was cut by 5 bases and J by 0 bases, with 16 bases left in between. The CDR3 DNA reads TGTGCCAGCTCAGAAGGGCAGGGTACACTGAACACTGAAGCTTTCTTT. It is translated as CASSEGQGTLNTEAFF.

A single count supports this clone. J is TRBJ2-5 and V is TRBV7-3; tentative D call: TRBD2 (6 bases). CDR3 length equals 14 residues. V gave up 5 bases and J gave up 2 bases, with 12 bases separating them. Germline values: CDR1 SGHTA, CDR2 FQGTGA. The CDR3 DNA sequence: TGTGCCAGCAGCGGCGGGGTGCCGCAAGAGACCCAGTACTTC. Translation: CASSGGVPQETQYF.

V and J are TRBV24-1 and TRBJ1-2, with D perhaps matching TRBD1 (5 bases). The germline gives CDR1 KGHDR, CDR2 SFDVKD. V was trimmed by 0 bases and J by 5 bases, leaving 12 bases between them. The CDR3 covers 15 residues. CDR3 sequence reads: CATSDLGGDGYGYTF. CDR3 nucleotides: TGTGCCACCAGTGATTTGGGGGGGGACGGATATGGCTACACCTTC.

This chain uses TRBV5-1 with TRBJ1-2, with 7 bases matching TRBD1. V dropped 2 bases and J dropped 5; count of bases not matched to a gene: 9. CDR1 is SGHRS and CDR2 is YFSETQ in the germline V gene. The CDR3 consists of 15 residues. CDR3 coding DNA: TGCGCCAGCAGCTTACAGCCCGGGACAGCGTATGGCTACACCTTC. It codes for CASSLQPGTAYGYTF. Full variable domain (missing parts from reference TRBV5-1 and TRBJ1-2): KAGVTQTPRYLIKTRGQQVTLSCSPISGHRSVSWYQQTPGQGLQFLFEYFSETQRNKGNFPGRFSGRQFSNSRSEMNVSTLELGDSALYLCASSLQPGTAYGYTFGSGTRLTVV.

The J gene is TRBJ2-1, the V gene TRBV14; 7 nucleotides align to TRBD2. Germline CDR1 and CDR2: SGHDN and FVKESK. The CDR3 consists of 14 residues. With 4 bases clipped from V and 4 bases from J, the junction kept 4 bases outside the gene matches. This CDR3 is CASSRWTRYNEQFF. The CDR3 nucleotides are TGTGCCAGCAGCCGCTGGACTAGATACAATGAGCAGTTCTTC.

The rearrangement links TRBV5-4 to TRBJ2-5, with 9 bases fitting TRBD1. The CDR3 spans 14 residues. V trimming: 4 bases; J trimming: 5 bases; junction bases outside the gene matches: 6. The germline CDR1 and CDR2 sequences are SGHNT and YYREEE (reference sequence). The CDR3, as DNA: TGTGCCAGCAGCGGGACAGGGTTTGTCGAGACCCAGTACTTC. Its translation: CASSGTGFVETQYF.

The CDR3 DNA reads TGTGCCAGCAGTTTACAGGGGAAGTATGGCTACACCTTC. This encodes CASSLQGKYGYTF. This chain connects TRBV6-2 or TRBV6-3 to TRBJ1-2, with TRBD1 matching over 7 bases. Per the germline V gene, CDR1 is MNHEY and CDR2 is SVGEGT. There are 13 residues in the CDR3. After removal of 4 bases from V and 5 bases from J, the junction contained 4 bases not matched to a gene.

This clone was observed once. DNA for the CDR3: TGTGCCAGCAGTTTATCAGGGGCGGATGAAAAACTGTTTTTT. This gives the protein CASSLSGADEKLFF. The chain is built from TRBV27 and TRBJ1-4; a weak D match, TRBD1 (5 bases). The germline gives CDR1 MNHEY, CDR2 SMNVEV (reference sequence). The CDR3 is 14 residues long. V was cut by 0 bases and J by 6 bases, with 8 bases left in between.

The CDR3 DNA reads as TGTGCCAGCTCACCAGACAGGGGGAACTATGGCTACACCTTC. Translated, it gives CASSPDRGNYGYTF. The chain carries TRBV18 and TRBJ1-2, with 9 positions matching TRBD1. Germline-derived CDR1 and CDR2 are KGHSH and LQKENI. Losses at the gene ends were 2 bases for V and 2 bases for J; bases not matched to a gene: 0. There are 14 residues in the CDR3.

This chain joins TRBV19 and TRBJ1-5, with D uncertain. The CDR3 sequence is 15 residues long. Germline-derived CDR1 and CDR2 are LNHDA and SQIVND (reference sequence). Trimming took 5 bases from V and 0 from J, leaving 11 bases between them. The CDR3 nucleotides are TGTGCCAGTAGTTACGCCCTCTATAGCAATCAGCCCCAGCATTTT. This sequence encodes CASSYALYSNQPQHF.

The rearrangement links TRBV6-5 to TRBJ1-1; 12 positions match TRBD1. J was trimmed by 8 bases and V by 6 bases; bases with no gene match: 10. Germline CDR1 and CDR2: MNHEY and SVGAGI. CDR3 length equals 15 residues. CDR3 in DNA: TGTGCCAGCAGCCGCACCGGGACAGGGGGCACAGAAGCTTTCTTT. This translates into CASSRTGTGGTEAFF.

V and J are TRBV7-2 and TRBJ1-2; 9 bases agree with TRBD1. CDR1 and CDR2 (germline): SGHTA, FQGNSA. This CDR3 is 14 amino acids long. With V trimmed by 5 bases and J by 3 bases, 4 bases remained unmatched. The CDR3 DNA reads TGTGCCAGCAGCCCACAGGGGGCTTACTATGGCTACACCTTC. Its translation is CASSPQGAYYGYTF.

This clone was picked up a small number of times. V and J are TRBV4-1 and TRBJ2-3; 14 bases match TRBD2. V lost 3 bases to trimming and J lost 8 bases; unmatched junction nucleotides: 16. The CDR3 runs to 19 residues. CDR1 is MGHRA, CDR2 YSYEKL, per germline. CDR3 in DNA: TGCGCCAGCAGCCAGGCCCAAGGCCTGACTAGCGGGGGGGCCAGTACGCAGTATTTT. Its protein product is CASSQAQGLTSGGASTQYF.

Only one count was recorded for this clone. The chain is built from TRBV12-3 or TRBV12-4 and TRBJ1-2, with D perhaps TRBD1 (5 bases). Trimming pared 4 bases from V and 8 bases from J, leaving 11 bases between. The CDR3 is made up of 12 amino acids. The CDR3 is CASSSQGTGYTF. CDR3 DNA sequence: TGTGCCAGCAGTTCCCAGGGTACGGGCTACACCTTC.

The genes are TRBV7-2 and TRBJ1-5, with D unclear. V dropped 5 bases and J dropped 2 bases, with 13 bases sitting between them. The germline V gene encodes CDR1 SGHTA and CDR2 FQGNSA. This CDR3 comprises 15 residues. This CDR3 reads CASSPVQARNQPQHF. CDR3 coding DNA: TGTGCCAGCAGCCCGGTCCAGGCTCGCAATCAGCCCCAGCATTTT.